This T cell receptor (beta chain) was documented in a study of radiotherapy plus CTLA-4 blockade in lung cancer. Study-wide context: Disease control was achieved by 31% of patients, and objective responses by about 17%. Points from the study as a whole: Expansion of tumor-derived TCR clones was observed in blood after radiotherapy plus ipilimumab. Together with interferon-beta, which increased in serum after radiation, early dynamic changes in blood T cell clones were reportedly the best predictors of response.

Treatment of patients with chemo-refractory metastatic non-small-cell lung cancer consisted of focal radiation plus CTLA-4 blockade with ipilimumab. Sequencing was performed with immunoSEQ multiplex PCR; in TCRdb, only in-frame clones are kept and a portion is missing. This table holds some 60,000 clones, 70% to 80% found once. Germline CDR1 ENHRY, CDR2 SYGVKD. Trimming at V came to 3 bases and at J to 0 bases, leaving 7 bases not matched to a gene. This CDR3 has 16 amino acids. About this clone: Its antigen is not known.

V gene TRBV10-3 combines with J gene TRBJ1-1, with 7 bases aligning to TRBD1. The origin of this receptor is a human donor with non-small cell lung cancer who had a complete response to radiotherapy plus ipilimumab. The input for sequencing was peripheral blood, taken from a patient treated with radiotherapy plus ipilimumab. The DNA of the CDR3 is TGTGCCATCAGTGACCCCTCCGGACAGGTGAACACTGAAGCTTTCTTT. It yields the protein CAISDPSGQVNTEAFF.